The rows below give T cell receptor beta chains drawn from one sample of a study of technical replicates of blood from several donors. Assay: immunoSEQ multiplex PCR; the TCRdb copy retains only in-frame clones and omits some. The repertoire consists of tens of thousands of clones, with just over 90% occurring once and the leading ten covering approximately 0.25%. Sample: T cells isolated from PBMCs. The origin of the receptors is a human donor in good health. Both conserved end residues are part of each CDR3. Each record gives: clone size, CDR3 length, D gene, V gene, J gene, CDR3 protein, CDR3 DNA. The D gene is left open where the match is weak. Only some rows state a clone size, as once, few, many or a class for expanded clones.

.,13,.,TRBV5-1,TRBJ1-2,CASRTEPSNGYTF,TGCGCCAGCAGAACAGAACCCTCTAATGGCTACACCTTC
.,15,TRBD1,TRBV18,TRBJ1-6,CASSPGQALNSPLHF,TGTGCCAGCTCACCTGGACAGGCCCTTAATTCACCCCTCCACTTT
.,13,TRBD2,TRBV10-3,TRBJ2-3,CAIAGGSTDTQYF,TGTGCCATCGCGGGGGGGAGCACAGATACGCAGTATTTT
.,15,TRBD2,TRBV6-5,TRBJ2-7,CASSYTGTSENEQYF,TGTGCCAGCAGTTATACCGGGACTAGCGAGAACGAGCAGTACTTC
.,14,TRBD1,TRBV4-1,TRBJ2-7,CASSQVPGQGEQYF,TGCGCCAGCAGCCAGGTACCGGGACAGGGCGAGCAGTACTTC
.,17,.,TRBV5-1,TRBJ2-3,CASSLALAGTSTDTQYF,TGCGCCAGCAGCTTGGCACTCGCGGGAACTAGCACAGATACGCAGTATTTT
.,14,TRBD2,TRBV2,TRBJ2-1,CASSSRTSINEQFF,TGTGCCAGCAGCTCTCGGACTAGCATCAATGAGCAGTTCTTC
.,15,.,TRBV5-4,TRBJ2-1,CASSLEQGTYNEQFF,TGTGCCAGCAGCTTGGAGCAGGGGACCTACAATGAGCAGTTCTTC
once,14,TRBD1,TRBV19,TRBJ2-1,CASSIGQAWHEQFF,TGTGCCAGTAGTATTGGACAGGCTTGGCATGAGCAGTTCTTC
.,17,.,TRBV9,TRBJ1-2,CASSVGIGKTSNYGYTF,TGTGCCAGCAGCGTGGGGATCGGAAAAACTAGTAACTATGGCTACACCTTC
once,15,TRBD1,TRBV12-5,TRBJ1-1,CASGLVLQGATEAFF,TGTGCTAGTGGTTTGGTACTCCAGGGGGCTACTGAAGCTTTCTTT
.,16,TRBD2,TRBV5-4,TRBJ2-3,CASSAGLAASTDTQYF,TGTGCCAGCAGCGCGGGACTAGCAGCTAGCACAGATACGCAGTATTTT
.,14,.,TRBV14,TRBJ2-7,CASSQVGGRHEQYF,TGTGCCAGCAGCCAAGTGGGGGGACGGCACGAGCAGTACTTC
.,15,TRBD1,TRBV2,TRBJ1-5,CASSQGQGYNQPQHF,TGTGCCAGCAGTCAGGGACAGGGATACAATCAGCCCCAGCATTTT
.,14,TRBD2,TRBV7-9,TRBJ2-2,CASNLAGHTGELFF,TGTGCCAGCAACCTAGCGGGACATACCGGGGAGCTGTTTTTT
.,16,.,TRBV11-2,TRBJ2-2,CASSSPLTGLTGELFF,TGTGCCAGCAGCTCCCCGCTGACGGGACTCACCGGGGAGCTGTTTTTT
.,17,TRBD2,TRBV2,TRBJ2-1,CASSSQLAGPALVAEFF,TGTGCCAGCAGTTCCCAACTAGCGGGGCCCGCTCTTGTCGCGGAGTTCTTC